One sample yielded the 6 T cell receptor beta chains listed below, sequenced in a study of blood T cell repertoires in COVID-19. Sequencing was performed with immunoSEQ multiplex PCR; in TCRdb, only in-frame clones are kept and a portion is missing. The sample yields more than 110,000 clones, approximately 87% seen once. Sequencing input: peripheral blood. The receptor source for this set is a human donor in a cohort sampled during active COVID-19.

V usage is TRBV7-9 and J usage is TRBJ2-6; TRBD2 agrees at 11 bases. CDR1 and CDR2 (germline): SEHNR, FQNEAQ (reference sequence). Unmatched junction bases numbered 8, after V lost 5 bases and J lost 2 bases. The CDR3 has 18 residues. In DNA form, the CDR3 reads TGTGCCAGCAGCCCTCACCTAGCGGGGGGCGCTGGGGCCAACGTCCTGACTTTC. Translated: CASSPHLAGGAGANVLTF.

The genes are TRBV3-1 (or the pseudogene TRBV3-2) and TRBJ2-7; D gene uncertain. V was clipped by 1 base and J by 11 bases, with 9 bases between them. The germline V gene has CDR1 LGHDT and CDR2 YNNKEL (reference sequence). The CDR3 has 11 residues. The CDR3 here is CASSQGSLKYF. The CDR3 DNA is TGTGCCAGCAGCCAAGGGTCGCTAAAGTACTTC.

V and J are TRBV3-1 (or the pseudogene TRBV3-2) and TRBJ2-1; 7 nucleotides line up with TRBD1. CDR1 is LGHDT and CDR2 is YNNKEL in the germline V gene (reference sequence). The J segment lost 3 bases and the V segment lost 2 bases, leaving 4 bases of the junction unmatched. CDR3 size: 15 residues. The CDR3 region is CASSQTGQRYNEQFF. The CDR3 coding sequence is TGTGCCAGCAGCCAAACGGGACAGCGCTACAATGAGCAGTTCTTC.

CDR3 in DNA: TGTGCCAGCAGTGAACCCTGGGGGGAGCGGGGAGGACAAGATACGCAGTATTTT. It is translated as CASSEPWGERGGQDTQYF. This chain links TRBV2 with TRBJ2-3; TRBD2 aligns across 7 bases. This CDR3 has 18 amino acids. Per germline, CDR1 SNHLY and CDR2 FYNNEI. V lost 2 bases to trimming and J lost 5 bases; unmatched junction nucleotides: 16.

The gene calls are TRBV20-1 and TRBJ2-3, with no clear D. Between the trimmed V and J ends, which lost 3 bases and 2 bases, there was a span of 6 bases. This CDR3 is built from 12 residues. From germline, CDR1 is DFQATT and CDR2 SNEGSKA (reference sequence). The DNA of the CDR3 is TGCAGTGCTAGTACTCTCACAGATACGCAGTATTTT. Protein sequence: CSASTLTDTQYF.

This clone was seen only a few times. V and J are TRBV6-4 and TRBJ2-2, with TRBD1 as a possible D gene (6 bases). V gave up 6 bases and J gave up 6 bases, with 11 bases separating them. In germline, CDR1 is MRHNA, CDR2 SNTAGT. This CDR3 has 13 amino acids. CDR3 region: CASSARGSGELFF. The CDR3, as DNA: TGTGCCAGCAGCGCCAGGGGTTCCGGGGAGCTGTTTTTT.